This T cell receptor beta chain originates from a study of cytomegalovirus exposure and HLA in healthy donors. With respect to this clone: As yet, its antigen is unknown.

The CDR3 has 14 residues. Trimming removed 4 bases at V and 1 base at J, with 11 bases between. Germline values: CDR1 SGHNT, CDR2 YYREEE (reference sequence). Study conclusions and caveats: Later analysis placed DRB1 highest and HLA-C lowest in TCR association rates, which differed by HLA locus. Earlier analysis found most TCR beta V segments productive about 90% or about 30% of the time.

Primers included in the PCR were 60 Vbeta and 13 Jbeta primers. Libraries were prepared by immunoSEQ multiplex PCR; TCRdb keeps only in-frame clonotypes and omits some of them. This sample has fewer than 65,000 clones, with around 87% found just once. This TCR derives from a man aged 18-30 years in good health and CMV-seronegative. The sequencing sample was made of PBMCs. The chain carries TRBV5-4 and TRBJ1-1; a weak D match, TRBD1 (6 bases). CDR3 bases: TGTGCCAGCAGCGGGGGCGGGTGGAACACTGAAGCTTTCTTT. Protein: CASSGGGWNTEAFF.